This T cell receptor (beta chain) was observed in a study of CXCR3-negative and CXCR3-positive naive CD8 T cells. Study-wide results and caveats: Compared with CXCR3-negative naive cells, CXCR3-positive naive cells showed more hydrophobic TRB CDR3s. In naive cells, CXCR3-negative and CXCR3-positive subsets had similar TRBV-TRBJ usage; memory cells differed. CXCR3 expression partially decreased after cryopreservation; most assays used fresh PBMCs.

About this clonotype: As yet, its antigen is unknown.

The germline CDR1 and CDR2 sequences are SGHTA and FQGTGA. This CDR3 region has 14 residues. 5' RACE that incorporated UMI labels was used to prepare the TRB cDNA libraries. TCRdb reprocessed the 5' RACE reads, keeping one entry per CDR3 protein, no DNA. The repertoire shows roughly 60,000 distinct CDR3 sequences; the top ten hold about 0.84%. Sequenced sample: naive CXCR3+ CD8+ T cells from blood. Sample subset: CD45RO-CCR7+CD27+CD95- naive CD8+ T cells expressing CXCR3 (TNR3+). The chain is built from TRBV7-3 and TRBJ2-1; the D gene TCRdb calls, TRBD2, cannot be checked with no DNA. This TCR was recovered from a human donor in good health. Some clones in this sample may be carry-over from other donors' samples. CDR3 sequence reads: CASRTTGGGNEQFF. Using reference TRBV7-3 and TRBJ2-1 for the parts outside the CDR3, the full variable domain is GAGVSQTPSNKVTEKGKYVELRCDPISGHTALYWYRQSLGQGPEFLIYFQGTGAADDSGLPNDRFFAVRPEGSVSTLKIQRTERGDSAVYLCASRTTGGGNEQFFGPGTRLTVL.